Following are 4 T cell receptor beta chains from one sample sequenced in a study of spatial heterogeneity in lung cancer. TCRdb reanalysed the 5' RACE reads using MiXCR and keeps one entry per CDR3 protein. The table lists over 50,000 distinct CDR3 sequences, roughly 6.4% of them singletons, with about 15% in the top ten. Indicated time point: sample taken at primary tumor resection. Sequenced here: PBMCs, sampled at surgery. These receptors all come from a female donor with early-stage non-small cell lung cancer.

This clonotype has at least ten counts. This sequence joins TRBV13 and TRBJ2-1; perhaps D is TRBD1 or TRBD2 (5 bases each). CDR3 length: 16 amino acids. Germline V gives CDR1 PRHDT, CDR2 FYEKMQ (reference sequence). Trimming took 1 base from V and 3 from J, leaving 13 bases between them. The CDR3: CASSLVGTVLYNEQFF. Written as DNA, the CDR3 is TGTGCCAGCAGCTTAGTTGGGACCGTCCTCTACAATGAGCAGTTCTTC. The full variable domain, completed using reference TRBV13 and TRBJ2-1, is AAGVIQSPRHLIKEKRETATLKCYPIPRHDTVYWYQQGPGQDPQFLISFYEKMQSDKGSIPDRFSAQQFSDYHSELNMSSLELGDSALYFCASSLVGTVLYNEQFFGPGTRLTVL.

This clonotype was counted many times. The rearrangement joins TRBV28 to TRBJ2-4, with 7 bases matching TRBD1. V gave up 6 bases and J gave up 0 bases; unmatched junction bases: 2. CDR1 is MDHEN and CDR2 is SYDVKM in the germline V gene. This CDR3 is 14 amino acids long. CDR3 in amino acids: CASRAGGAKNIQYF. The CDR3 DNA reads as TGTGCCAGCAGGGCAGGGGGAGCCAAAAACATTCAGTACTTC.

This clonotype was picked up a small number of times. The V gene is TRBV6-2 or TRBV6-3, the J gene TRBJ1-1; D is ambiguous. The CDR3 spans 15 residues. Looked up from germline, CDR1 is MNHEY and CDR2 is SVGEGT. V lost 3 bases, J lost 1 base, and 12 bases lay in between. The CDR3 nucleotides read TGTGCCAGCAGTTATGGTGCCAGGACGAACACTGAAGCTTTCTTT. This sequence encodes CASSYGARTNTEAFF.

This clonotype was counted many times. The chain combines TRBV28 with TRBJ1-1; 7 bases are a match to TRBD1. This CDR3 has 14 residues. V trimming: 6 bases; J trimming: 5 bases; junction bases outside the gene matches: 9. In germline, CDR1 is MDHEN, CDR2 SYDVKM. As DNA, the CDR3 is TGTGCCAGCAGAAGACAGGGCGGGGGTACTGAAGCTTTCTTT. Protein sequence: CASRRQGGGTEAFF.